These T cell receptor beta chains were read from a single sample in a study of chemoradiotherapy in HPV16-positive cancers. Sequenced by immunoSEQ multiplex PCR; TCRdb stores in-frame clones only, minus some. The sample has roughly 7,600 clones; roughly two thirds are singletons. Sequences were derived from tumor tissue, sampled from a patient who underwent chemoradiotherapy. The receptors originated from a human donor with HPV-associated anogenital cancer. Both conserved end residues are part of each CDR3. Fields, in order: J gene, clone size, V gene, D gene, CDR3 protein, CDR3 DNA. The D gene is left open where the match is weak. Size values are once, few and many counts, or a class for expanded clones, and some rows have none.

TRBJ2-2	medium-sized	TRBV30	TRBD2	CAWSVLAGGPGELFF	TGTGCCTGGAGTGTACTAGCGGGAGGGCCCGGGGAGCTGTTTTTT
TRBJ2-7	-	TRBV29-1	-	CSVSYHEQYF	TGCAGCGTGAGTTACCACGAGCAGTACTTC
TRBJ2-6	-	TRBV11-3	-	CASSFRGSGANVLTF	TGTGCCAGCAGCTTTAGGGGATCTGGGGCCAACGTCCTGACTTTC
TRBJ1-4	-	TRBV19	-	CASSPGGTGEKLFF	TGTGCCAGTAGTCCGGGGGGCACCGGTGAAAAACTGTTTTTT
TRBJ1-6	large	TRBV19	-	CASSPRGLPSPLHF	TGTGCCAGTAGCCCCCGGGGACTCCCGTCACCCCTCCACTTT
TRBJ2-3	-	TRBV10-1	-	CASSDRPGKYF	TGCGCCAGCAGTGACCGCCCGGGGAAGTATTTT
TRBJ1-1	-	TRBV7-9	TRBD1	CASSLITGAEAFF	TGTGCCAGCAGCTTAATCACAGGGGCTGAAGCTTTCTTT
TRBJ1-1	-	TRBV30	-	CAWSVFGRDTEAFF	TGTGCCTGGAGTGTATTTGGGAGGGACACTGAAGCTTTCTTT
TRBJ2-5	-	TRBV7-2	-	CASSRSTARGTQYF	TGTGCCAGCAGCAGAAGCACGGCGAGGGGGACCCAGTACTTC
TRBJ2-7	once	TRBV11-1	TRBD2	CASSPGPSGYEQYF	TGTGCCAGCAGCCCAGGGCCTAGCGGCTACGAGCAGTACTTC
TRBJ1-3	-	TRBV6-1	-	CASSGHTSGNTIYF	TGTGCCAGCAGTGGACATACCTCTGGAAACACCATATATTTT
TRBJ1-3	-	TRBV5-1	TRBD1	CASSSGQLNTIYF	TGCGCCAGCAGCTCGGGACAGTTAAACACCATATATTTT
TRBJ2-1	-	TRBV29-1	TRBD2	CSARLAQEQFF	TGCAGCGCTAGACTAGCACAGGAGCAGTTCTTC
TRBJ1-5	-	TRBV2	-	CASGVFAGPQPQHF	TGTGCCAGCGGAGTCTTCGCCGGGCCTCAGCCCCAGCATTTT
TRBJ2-3	-	TRBV4-3	TRBD2	CASSQTVPGLAGAGTDTQYF	TGCGCCAGCAGCCAAACGGTTCCGGGACTAGCGGGAGCAGGCACAGATACGCAGTATTTT
TRBJ2-7	few	TRBV5-4	-	CASSAGQTYEQYF	TGTGCCAGCAGCGCGGGCCAGACCTACGAGCAGTACTTC
TRBJ2-3	-	TRBV28	-	CASHSPADTQYF	TGTGCCAGCCATAGCCCCGCAGATACGCAGTATTTT
TRBJ2-7	-	TRBV4-2	TRBD1	CASSLTTGGFPGGAHEQYF	TGTGCCAGCAGCCTAACTACCGGAGGTTTTCCAGGGGGCGCGCACGAGCAGTACTTC
TRBJ2-2	-	TRBV30	-	CAWSQVRLTGELFF	TGTGCCTGGAGTCAGGTACGGCTCACCGGGGAGCTGTTTTTT
TRBJ1-5	few	TRBV6-4	TRBD1	CASTIRGHQPQHF	TGTGCCAGCACCATTAGGGGGCATCAGCCCCAGCATTTT
TRBJ2-6	-	TRBV19	-	CASSIMSSGANVLTF	TGTGCCAGTAGTATTATGAGCTCTGGGGCCAACGTCCTGACTTTC
TRBJ2-7	-	TRBV7-2	-	CASSLPGIPYEQYF	TGTGCCAGCAGCTTACCCGGAATCCCCTACGAGCAGTACTTC
TRBJ1-5	-	TRBV2	-	CASRSGHSNQPQHF	TGTGCCAGCAGGAGCGGTCATAGCAATCAGCCCCAGCATTTT
TRBJ1-1	few	TRBV19	-	CASSPGGTNTEAFF	TGTGCCAGTAGCCCCGGTGGTACGAACACTGAAGCTTTCTTT
TRBJ2-1	-	TRBV5-1	-	CASSLRLPNEQFF	TGCGCCAGCAGCTTGCGGCTCCCAAATGAGCAGTTCTTC
TRBJ1-4	once	TRBV18	TRBD1	CASSPGTGGRNEKLFF	TGTGCCAGCTCACCAGGGACAGGGGGCCGCAATGAAAAACTGTTTTTT